The next 6 T cell receptor beta chains were all read from a single sample in a study of PD-1 blockade in classical Hodgkin lymphoma. Time point: newly diagnosed, previously untreated cHL patient sample. Magnetic negative selection served to purify CD4+ T cells out of PBMCs that had been thawed. Clones were read by immunoSEQ multiplex PCR, and TCRdb kept only the in-frame ones, dropping some. This sample has fewer than 40,000 clones; about 89% occur once, and the top ten carry approximately 0.22%. The sample comprised CD4+ T cells from blood. Receptors originate from a human donor with classical Hodgkin lymphoma.

CDR3 amino acids: CASSQAGVGGEKLFF. The CDR3 DNA reads TGCGCCAGCAGCCAAGCGGGGGTCGGGGGAGAAAAACTGTTTTTT. The chain employs TRBV4-3 and TRBJ1-4, with a possible D match to TRBD1 (5 bases). The CDR3 consists of 15 residues. Trimming cost V 1 base and J 8 bases, with 14 bases left between them. Germline CDR1 and CDR2: LGHNA and YSLEER.

V and J are TRBV19 and TRBJ1-1, with D tentatively TRBD1 (6 bases). Germline-derived CDR1 and CDR2 are LNHDA and SQIVND (reference sequence). Trimming took off 6 bases at V and 0 bases at J, with 14 bases between the two ends. The CDR3 length is 15 residues. The CDR3 DNA reads TGTGCCAGTAGGGCGGACAGACAAATGAACACTGAAGCTTTCTTT. Its translation is CASRADRQMNTEAFF.

The chain combines TRBV4-3 with TRBJ2-3; tentatively, D is TRBD1 or TRBD2 (6 bases each). V lost 1 base and J 5 bases, leaving 13 bases between the germline ends. The CDR3 contains 15 residues. In germline, CDR1 is LGHNA, CDR2 YSLEER. Here the CDR3 DNA reads TGCGCCAGCAGCCAAGGAAAAGGGGGAGGAGATACGCAGTATTTT. Its translation is CASSQGKGGGDTQYF.

This clone was counted only a few times. The chain employs TRBV19 and TRBJ1-5; unclear D gene. The CDR3 is 12 residues long. Germline V gene data show CDR1 as LNHDA and CDR2 as SQIVND (reference sequence). V dropped 2 bases and J dropped 6 bases, with 5 bases sitting between them. CDR3 in amino acids: CASSIHPQPQHF. In DNA form, the CDR3 reads TGTGCCAGTAGTATACATCCTCAGCCCCAGCATTTT. Full variable domain (rest looked up from reference TRBV19 and TRBJ1-5): DGGITQSPKYLFRKEGQNVTLSCEQNLNHDAMYWYRQDPGQGLRLIYYSQIVNDFQKGDIAEGYSVSREKKESFPLTVTSAQKNPTAFYLCASSIHPQPQHFGDGTRLSIL.

This clone has just one count. The rearrangement uses TRBV25-1 and TRBJ1-6, with TRBD1 as a possible D gene (6 bases). CDR3 length: 15 residues. V was pared by 0 bases and J by 7 bases, with 10 bases between. Germline values: CDR1 MGHDK, CDR2 SYGVNS. CDR3 sequence: CASSEYKGENSPLHF. In nucleotides, the CDR3 is TGTGCCAGCAGTGAATATAAGGGGGAGAATTCACCCCTCCACTTT.

The gene calls are TRBV7-9 and TRBJ2-6; 9 positions agree with TRBD1. Germline V gene sequence: CDR1 SEHNR, CDR2 FQNEAQ (reference sequence). Trimming cost V 1 base and J 0 bases; bases outside gene matches: 4. The CDR3 extends over 18 amino acids. The CDR3 DNA reads as TGTGCCAGCAGCTTAGTAGGGACAGGGAGCTCTGGGGCCAACGTCCTGACTTTC. Translated: CASSLVGTGSSGANVLTF.